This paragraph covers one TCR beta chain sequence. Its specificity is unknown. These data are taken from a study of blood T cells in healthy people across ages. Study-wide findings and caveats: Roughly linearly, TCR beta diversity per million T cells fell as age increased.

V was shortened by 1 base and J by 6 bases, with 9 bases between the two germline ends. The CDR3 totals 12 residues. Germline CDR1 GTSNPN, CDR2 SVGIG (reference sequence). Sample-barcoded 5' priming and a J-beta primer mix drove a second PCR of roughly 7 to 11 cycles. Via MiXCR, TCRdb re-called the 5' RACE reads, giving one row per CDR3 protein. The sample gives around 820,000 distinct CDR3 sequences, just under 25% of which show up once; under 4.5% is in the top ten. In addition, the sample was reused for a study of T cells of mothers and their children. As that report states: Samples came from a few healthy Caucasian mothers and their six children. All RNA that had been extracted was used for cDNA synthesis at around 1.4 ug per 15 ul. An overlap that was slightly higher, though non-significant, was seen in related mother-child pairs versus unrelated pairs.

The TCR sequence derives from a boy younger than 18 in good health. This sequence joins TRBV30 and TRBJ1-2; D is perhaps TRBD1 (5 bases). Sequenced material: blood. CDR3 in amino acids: CAWSDRMDGYTF. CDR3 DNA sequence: TGTGCCTGGAGTGACAGGATGGATGGCTACACCTTC.